This is a list of T cell receptor beta chains from one sample in a study of immune evolution from preneoplasia to lung adenocarcinoma. This table comes from immunoSEQ multiplex PCR, and its TCRdb copy is limited to in-frame clones, with some not included. This table has about 8,000 clones, over 75% appearing once. Sequencing was carried out using FFPE adjacent normal lung tissue. Receptors were obtained from a person aged 65 to 85 with lung adenocarcinoma. The CDR3 runs from the conserved cysteine through the conserved F or W. The order of the fields is clone size, D gene, V gene, J gene, CDR3 DNA, CDR3 protein. D genes are given only for firm matches. Clone size is stated in some rows and not others, as once, few, many or a class when expanded.

>.|.|TRBV5-6|TRBJ1-2
TGTGCCAGCAGCGTAGAAGTGGCTAACTATGGCTACACCTTC
CASSVEVANYGYTF
>once|.|TRBV5-1|TRBJ2-7
TGCGCCAGCAGCTTGGGGCCGAAGATAACAAACTACGAGCAGTACTTC
CASSLGPKITNYEQYF
>.|.|TRBV6-5|TRBJ1-4
TGTGCCAGCAGTTACAGGGGATCAACTAATGAAAAACTGTTTTTT
CASSYRGSTNEKLFF
>.|.|TRBV5-1|TRBJ1-5
TGCGCCAGCAGCTTGGCCGAAGATCAGCCCCAGCATTTT
CASSLAEDQPQHF
>once|.|TRBV5-1|TRBJ1-1
TGCGCCAGCAGCTTTAAGCTGAACACTGAAGCTTTCTTT
CASSFKLNTEAFF
>.|TRBD1|TRBV30|TRBJ1-4
TGTGCCTGGAAGGTTATCGGGACAGGGGTTGAAAAACTGTTTTTT
CAWKVIGTGVEKLFF
>.|.|TRBV6-5|TRBJ2-5
TGTGCCAGCAGTTACGTTTCCGGGGACGAGACCCAGTACTTC
CASSYVSGDETQYF
>.|.|TRBV7-9|TRBJ2-7
TGTGCCAGCAGCTTAACACAGGAGAACGAGCAGTACTTC
CASSLTQENEQYF
>.|TRBD1|TRBV10-3|TRBJ1-1
TGTGCCATCAGTGCTAACCGGGACAGGTCATTCGGAGGGGAAGCTTTCTTT
CAISANRDRSFGGEAFF
>few|.|TRBV15|TRBJ2-7
TGTGCCACCAGAAGCGGTAGGGGCGATTCCTACGAGCAGTACTTC
CATRSGRGDSYEQYF
>.|.|TRBV15|TRBJ2-3
TGTGCCACCAGTCAAGCAGATACGCAGTATTTT
CATSQADTQYF
>.|TRBD1|TRBV6-1|TRBJ1-1
TGTGCCAGCAGTGCCCAGGGGGCTGACACTGAAGCTTTCTTT
CASSAQGADTEAFF
>.|.|TRBV4-1|TRBJ1-2
TGCGCCAGCAGCCAAGAATCCAGGGGAGTCTATGGCTACACCTTC
CASSQESRGVYGYTF
>.|.|TRBV6-1|TRBJ2-5
TGTGCCAGCATCGAGCGCTACCAAGAGACCCAGTACTTC
CASIERYQETQYF
>.|.|TRBV29-1|TRBJ2-7
TGCAGCGTTGAAGAGGGCCCGCACGAGCAGTACTTC
CSVEEGPHEQYF
>.|.|TRBV19|TRBJ2-2
TGTGCCAGTAGTATGGTCCTGAACACCGGGGAGCTGTTTTTT
CASSMVLNTGELFF
>.|TRBD2|TRBV29-1|TRBJ2-6
TGCAGCGCGAGAGGGAGGGACTCATACTCTGGGGCCAACGTCCTGACTTTC
CSARGRDSYSGANVLTF
>.|.|TRBV4-1|TRBJ1-3
TGCGCCAGCAGCCACAGGTTTGCTGGAAACACCATATATTTT
CASSHRFAGNTIYF
>.|TRBD2|TRBV7-2|TRBJ2-5
TGTGCCAGCAGCCCCGGACTAGCGGAAAAAGAGACCCAGTACTTC
CASSPGLAEKETQYF